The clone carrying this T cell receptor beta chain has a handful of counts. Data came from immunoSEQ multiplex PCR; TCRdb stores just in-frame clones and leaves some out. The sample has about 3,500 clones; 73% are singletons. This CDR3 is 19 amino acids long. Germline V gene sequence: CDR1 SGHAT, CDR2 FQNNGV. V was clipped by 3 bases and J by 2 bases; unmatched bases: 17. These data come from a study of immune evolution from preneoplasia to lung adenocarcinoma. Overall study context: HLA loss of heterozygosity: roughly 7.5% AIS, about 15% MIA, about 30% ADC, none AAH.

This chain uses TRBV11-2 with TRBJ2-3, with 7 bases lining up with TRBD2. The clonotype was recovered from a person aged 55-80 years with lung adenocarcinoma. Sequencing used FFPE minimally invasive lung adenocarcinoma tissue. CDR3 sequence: CASSFPIGSGGRFTDTQYF. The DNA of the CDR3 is TGTGCCAGCAGCTTTCCGATAGGTTCTGGCGGGAGATTCACAGATACGCAGTATTTT.